This T cell receptor beta chain emerged from a study of T cells in Graves' hyperthyroidism and ophthalmopathy. Whole-study results and caveats: In the analysis, a 13 V-J model separated ophthalmopathy from stable hyperthyroidism.

Amplified TCR beta CDR3 regions derived from RNA transcripts. A first-round RT-PCR of the TCR CDR3 used the HTBI primer set. TCRdb processed the multiplex PCR reads anew with MiXCR; each CDR3 protein has one entry. The sample shows approximately 690,000 distinct CDR3 sequences, around 20% of them seen only once. Of note for this clonotype: Its specificity is not known.

This TCR derives from a man aged 30 to 45 with Graves' ophthalmopathy. Specimen: blood.

CDR3 DNA sequence: TGCGCCAGCAGCTTGGCGGCCAGGTTAAACACCGGGGAGCTGTTTTTT. This gives the protein CASSLAARLNTGELFF. The rearrangement links TRBV5-1 to TRBJ2-2; D unclear. The CDR3 has 16 amino acids. Trimming took 0 bases from V and 2 from J, leaving 11 bases between them. Germline V gene lookup returns CDR1 SGHRS and CDR2 YFSETQ.